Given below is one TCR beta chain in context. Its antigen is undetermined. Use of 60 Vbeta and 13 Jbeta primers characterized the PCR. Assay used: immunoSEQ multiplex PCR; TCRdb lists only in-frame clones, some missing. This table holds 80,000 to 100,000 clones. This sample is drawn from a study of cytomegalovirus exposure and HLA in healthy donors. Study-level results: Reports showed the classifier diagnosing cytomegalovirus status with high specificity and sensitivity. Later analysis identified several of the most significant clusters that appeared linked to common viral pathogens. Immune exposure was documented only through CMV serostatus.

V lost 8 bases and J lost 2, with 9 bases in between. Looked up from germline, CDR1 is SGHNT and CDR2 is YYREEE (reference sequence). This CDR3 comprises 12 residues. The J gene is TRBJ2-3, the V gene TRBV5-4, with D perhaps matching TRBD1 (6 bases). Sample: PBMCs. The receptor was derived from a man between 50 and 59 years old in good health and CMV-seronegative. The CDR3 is CASGQNTDTQYF. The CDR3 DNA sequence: TGTGCCAGTGGACAGAACACAGATACGCAGTATTTT.